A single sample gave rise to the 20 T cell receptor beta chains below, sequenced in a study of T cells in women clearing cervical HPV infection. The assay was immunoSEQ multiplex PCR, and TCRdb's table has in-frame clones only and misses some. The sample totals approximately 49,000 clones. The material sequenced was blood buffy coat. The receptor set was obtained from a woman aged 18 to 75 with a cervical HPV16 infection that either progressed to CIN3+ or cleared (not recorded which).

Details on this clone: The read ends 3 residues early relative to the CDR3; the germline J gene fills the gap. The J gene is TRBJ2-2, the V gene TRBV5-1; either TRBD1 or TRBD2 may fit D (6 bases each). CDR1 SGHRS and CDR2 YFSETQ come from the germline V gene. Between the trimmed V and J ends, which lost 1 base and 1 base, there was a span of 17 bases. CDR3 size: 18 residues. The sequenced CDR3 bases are TGCGCCAGCAGCTTGACAGGGACCGGGCGGGAGAACACCGGGGAG. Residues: CASSLTGTGRENTGE. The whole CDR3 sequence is CASSLTGTGRENTGELFF.

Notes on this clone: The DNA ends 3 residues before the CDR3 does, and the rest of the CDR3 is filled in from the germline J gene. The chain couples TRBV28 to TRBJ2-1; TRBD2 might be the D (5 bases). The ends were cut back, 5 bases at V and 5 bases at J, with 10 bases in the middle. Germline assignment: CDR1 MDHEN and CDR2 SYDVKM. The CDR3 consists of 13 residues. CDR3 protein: CASSTDFHNEQFF. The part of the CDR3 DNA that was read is TGTGCCAGCAGTACGGACTTTCACAATGAG.

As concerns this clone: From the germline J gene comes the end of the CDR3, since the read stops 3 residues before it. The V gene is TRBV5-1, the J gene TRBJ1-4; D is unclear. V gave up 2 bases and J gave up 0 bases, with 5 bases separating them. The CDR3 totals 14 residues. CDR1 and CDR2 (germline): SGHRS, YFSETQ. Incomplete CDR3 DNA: TGCGCCAGCAGCTTCTTTGCAACTAATGAAAAA. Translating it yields CASSFFATNEK. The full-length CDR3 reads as CASSFFATNEKLFF.

Partial CDR3 DNA: TGTGCCAGTAGTACCTACCACAATGAG. Translated: CASSTYHNE. The CDR3 reads in full as CASSTYHNEQFF. The genes are TRBV19 and TRBJ2-1; D is unresolved. The DNA ends 3 residues before the CDR3 does, and the rest of the CDR3 is filled in from the germline J gene. Germline CDR1 is LNHDA and CDR2 is SQIVND (reference sequence). This CDR3 is 12 amino acids long. V lost 4 bases and J lost 5, with 6 bases in between.

CDR3 DNA (partial): TGCAGCGTTGGACTAGCGAACACCGGGGAG. It codes for CSVGLANTGE. In full, the CDR3 reads CSVGLANTGELFF. The chain combines TRBV29-1 with TRBJ2-2; tentative D call: TRBD2 (6 bases). The read stops 3 residues short of the end of the CDR3; the missing end is completed from the germline J gene. Trimming removed 4 bases at V and 0 bases at J, with 6 bases between. Per germline, CDR1 SQVTM and CDR2 ANQGSEA. This CDR3 comprises 13 residues.

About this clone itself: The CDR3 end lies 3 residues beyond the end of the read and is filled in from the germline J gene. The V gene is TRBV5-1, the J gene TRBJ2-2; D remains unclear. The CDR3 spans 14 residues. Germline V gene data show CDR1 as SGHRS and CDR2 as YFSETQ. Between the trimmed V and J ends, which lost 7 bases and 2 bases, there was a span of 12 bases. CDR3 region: CASRVQLNTGELFF. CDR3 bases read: TGCGCCAGCCGTGTACAGTTAAACACCGGGGAG.

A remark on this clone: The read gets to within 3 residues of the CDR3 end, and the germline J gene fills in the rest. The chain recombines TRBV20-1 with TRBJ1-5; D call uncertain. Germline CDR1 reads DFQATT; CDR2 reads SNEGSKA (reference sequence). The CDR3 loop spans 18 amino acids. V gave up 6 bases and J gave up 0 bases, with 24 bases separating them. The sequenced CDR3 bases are TGCAGTGCCGCGGATGGGGAGGACTATGGATTTAGCAATCAGCCC. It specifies CSAADGEDYGFSNQP. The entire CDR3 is CSAADGEDYGFSNQPQHF.

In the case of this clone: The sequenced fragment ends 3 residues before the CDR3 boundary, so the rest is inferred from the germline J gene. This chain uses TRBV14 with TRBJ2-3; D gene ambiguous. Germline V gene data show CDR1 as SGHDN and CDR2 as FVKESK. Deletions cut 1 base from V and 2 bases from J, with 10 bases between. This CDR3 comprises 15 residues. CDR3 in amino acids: CASSQVLGPTDTQYF. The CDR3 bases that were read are TGTGCCAGCAGCCAAGTTTTGGGCCCCACAGATACG.

This CDR3 reads CASSSFPGGPWNTGELFF. The covered CDR3 bases are TGCGCCAGCAGTTCGTTTCCAGGGGGCCCCTGGAACACCGGGGAG. The chain carries TRBV5-1 and TRBJ2-2, with 8 nucleotides matching TRBD1. Read coverage stops 3 residues before the CDR3 terminus; the germline J gene supplies the remainder. Looked up from germline, CDR1 is SGHRS and CDR2 is YFSETQ. The length of the CDR3 is 18 residues. The junction had 13 bases not matched to a gene; V was cut back by 5 bases and J by 1 base.

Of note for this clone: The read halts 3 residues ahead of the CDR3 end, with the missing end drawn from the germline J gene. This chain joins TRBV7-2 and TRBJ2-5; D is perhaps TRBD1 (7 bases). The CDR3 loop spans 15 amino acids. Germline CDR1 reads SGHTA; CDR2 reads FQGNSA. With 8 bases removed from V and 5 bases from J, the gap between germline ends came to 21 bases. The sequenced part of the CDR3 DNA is TGTGCCAGCGAAGAAAACACAGGGGAGGCGGAGACC. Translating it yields CASEENTGEAET. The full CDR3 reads CASEENTGEAETQYF.

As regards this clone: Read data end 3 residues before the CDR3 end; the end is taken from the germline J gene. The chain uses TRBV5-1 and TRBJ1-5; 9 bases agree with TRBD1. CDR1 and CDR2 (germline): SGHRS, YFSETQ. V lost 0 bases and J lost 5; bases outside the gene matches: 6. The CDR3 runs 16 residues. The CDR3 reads CASSLGDREGDQPQHF. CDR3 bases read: TGCGCCAGCAGCTTGGGGGACAGGGAGGGGGATCAGCCC. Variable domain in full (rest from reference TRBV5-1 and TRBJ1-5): KAGVTQTPRYLIKTRGQQVTLSCSPISGHRSVSWYQQTPGQGLQFLFEYFSETQRNKGNFPGRFSGRQFSNSRSEMNVSTLELGDSALYLCASSLGDREGDQPQHFGDGTRLSIL.

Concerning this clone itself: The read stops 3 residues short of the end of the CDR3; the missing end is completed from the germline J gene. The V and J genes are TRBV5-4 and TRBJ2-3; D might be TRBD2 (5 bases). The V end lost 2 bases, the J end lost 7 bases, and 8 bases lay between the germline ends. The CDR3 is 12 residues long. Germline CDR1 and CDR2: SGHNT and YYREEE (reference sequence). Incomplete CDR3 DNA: TGTGCCAGCAGCTTATCGGGGTATACG. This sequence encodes CASSLSGYT. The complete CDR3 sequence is CASSLSGYTQYF.

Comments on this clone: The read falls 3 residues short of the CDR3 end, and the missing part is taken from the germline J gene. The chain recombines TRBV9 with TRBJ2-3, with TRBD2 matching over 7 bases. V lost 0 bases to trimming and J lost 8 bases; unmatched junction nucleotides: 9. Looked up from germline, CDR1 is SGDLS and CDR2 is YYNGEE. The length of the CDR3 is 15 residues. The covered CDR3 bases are TGTGCCAGCAGCGTAGCCGGACTAGGTTTAGGTACG. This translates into CASSVAGLGLGT. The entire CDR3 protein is CASSVAGLGLGTQYF.

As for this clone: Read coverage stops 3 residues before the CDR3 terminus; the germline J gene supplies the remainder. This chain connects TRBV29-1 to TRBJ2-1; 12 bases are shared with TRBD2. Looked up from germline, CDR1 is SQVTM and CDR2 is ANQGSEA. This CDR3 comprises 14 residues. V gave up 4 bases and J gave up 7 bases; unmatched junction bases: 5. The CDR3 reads CSVAPTSGGNEQFF. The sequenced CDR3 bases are TGCAGCGTTGCCCCGACTAGCGGGGGAAATGAG.

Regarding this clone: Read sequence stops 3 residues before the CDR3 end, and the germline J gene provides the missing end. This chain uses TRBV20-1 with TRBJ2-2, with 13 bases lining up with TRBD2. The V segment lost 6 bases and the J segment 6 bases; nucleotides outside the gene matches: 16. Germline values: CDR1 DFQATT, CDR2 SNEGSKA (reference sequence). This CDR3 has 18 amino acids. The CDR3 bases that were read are TGCAGTGCCCCACCCCCGGGACTAGCGGGATTTTTAGCCGGGGAG. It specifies CSAPPPGLAGFLAGE. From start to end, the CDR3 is CSAPPPGLAGFLAGELFF.

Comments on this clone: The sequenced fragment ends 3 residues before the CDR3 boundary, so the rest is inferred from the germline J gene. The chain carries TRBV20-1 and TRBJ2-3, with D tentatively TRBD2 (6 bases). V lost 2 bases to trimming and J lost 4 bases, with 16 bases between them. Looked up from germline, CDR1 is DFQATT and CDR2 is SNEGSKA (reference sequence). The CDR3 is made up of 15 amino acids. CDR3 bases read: TGCAGTGCTAGAAAAACTAGCTTGATCGCAGATACG. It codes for CSARKTSLIADT. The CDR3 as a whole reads CSARKTSLIADTQYF.

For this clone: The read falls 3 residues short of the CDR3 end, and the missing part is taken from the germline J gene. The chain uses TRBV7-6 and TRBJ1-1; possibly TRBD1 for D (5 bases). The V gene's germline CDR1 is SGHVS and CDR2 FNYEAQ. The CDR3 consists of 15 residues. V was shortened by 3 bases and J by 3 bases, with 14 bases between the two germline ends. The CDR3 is CASSFRGGRDTEAFF. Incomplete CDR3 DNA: TGTGCCAGCAGCTTTCGGGGGGGACGGGACACTGAA.

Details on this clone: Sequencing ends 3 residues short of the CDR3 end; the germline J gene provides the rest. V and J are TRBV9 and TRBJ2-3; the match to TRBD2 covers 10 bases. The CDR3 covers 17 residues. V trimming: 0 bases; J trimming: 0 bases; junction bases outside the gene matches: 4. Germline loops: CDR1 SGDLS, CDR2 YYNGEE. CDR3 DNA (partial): TGTGCCAGCAGCGTAGAAGGTAGCGGGGGGAGCACAGATACG. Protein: CASSVEGSGGSTDT. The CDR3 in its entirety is CASSVEGSGGSTDTQYF.

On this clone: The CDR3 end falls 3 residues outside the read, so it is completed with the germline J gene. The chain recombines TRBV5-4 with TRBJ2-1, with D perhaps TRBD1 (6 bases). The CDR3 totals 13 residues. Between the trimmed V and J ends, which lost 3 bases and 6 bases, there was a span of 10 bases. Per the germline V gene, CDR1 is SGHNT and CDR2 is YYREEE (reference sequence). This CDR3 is CASSSRGTNEQFF. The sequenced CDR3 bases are TGTGCCAGCAGCTCGAGGGGGACCAATGAG.

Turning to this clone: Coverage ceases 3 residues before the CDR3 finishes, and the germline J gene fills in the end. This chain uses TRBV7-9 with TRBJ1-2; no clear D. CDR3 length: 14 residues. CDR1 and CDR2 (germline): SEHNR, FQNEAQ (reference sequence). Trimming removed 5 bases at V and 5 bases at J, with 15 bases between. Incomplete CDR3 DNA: TGTGCCAGCAGCCCCCTTAGTCAAGGGTATGGC. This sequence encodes CASSPLSQGYG. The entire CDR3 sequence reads CASSPLSQGYGYTF.